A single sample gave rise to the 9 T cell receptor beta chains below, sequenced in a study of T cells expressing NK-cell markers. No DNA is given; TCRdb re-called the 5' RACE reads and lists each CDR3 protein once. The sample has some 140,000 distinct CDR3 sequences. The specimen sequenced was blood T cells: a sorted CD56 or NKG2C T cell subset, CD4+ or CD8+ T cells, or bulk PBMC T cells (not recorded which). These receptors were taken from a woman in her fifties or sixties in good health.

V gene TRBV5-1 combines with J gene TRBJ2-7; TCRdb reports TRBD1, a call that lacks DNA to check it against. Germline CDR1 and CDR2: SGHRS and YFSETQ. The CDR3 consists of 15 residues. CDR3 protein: CASSFSTGNSYEQYF.

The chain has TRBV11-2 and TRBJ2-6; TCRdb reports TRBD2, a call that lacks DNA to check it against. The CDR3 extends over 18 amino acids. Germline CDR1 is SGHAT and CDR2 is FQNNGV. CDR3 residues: CASSWEVLQIPGANVLTF. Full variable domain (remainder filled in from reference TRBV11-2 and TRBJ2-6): EAGVAQSPRYKIIEKRQSVAFWCNPISGHATLYWYQQILGQGPKLLIQFQNNGVVDDSQLPKDRFSAERLKGVDSTLKIQPAKLEDSAVYLCASSWEVLQIPGANVLTFGAGSRLTVL.

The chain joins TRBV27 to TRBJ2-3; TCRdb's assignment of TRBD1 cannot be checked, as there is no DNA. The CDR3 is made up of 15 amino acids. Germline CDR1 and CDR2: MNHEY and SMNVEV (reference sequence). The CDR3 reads CASSSDRGSIDTQYF.

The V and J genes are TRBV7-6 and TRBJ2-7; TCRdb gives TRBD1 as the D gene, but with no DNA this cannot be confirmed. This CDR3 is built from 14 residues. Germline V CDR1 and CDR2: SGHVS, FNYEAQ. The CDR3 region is CASSSRGSSYEQYF.

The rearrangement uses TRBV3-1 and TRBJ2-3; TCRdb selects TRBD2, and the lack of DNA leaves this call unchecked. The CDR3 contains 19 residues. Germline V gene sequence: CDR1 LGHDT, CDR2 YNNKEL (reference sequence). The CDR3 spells CASSQRWLAGGPQTDTQYF.

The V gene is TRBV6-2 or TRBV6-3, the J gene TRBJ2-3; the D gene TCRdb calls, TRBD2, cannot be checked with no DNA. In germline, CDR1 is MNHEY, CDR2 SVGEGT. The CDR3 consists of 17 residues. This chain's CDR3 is CASRPVLAGEPTDTQYF.

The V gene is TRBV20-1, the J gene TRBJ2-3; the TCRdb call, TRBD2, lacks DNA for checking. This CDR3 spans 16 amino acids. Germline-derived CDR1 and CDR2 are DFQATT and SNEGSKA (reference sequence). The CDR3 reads CSARDRVTGGGDTQYF.

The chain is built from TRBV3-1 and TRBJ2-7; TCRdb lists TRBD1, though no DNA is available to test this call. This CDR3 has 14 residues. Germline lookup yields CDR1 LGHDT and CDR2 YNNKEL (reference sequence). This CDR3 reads CASSQDRGPNEQYF.

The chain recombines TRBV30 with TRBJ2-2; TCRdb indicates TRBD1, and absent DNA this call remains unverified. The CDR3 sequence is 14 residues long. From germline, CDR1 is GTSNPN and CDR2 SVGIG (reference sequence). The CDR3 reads CAWSLSGYTGELFF.